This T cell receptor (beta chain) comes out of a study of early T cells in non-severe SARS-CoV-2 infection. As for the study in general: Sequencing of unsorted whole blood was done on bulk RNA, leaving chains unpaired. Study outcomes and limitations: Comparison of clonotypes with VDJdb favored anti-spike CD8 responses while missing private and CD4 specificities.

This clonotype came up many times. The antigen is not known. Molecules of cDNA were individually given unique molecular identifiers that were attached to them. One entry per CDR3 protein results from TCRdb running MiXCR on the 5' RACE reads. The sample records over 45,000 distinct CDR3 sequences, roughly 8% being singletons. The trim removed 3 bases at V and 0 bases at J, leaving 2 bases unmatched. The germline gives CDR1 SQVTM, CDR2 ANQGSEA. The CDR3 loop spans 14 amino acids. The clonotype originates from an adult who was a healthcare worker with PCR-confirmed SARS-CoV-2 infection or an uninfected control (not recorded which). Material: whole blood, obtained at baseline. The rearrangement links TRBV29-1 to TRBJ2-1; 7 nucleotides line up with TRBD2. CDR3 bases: TGCAGCGTTGACGGGGGGAGCTCCTACAATGAGCAGTTCTTC. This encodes CSVDGGSSYNEQFF.